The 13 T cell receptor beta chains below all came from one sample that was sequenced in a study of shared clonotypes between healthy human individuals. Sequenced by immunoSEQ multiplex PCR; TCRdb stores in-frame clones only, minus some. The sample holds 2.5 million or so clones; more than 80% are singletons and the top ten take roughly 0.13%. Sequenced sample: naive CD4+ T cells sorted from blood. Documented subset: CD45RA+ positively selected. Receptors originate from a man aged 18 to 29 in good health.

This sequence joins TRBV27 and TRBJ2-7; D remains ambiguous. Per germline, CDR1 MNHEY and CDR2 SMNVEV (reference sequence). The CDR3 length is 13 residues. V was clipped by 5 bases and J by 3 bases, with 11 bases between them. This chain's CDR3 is CASSPRSFYEQYF. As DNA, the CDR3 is TGTGCCAGCAGTCCCCGATCCTTCTACGAGCAGTACTTC.

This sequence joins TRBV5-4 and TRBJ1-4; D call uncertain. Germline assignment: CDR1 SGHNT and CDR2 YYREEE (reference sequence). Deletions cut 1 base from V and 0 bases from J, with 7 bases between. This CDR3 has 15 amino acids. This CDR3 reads CASSLSVATNEKLFF. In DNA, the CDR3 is TGTGCCAGCAGCTTGTCGGTCGCAACTAATGAAAAACTGTTTTTT.

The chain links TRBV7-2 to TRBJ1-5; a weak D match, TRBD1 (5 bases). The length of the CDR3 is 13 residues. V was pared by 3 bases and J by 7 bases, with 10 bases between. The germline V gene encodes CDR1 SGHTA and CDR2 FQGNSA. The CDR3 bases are TGTGCCAGCAGCTTTGGGGGAGGACAGCCCCAGCATTTT. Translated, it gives CASSFGGGQPQHF.

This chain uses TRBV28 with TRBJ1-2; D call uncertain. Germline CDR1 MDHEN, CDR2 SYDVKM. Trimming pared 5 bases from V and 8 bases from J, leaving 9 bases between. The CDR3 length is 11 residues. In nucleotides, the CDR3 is TGTGCCAGCAGTCGCAATCAGGGCTACACCTTC. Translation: CASSRNQGYTF.

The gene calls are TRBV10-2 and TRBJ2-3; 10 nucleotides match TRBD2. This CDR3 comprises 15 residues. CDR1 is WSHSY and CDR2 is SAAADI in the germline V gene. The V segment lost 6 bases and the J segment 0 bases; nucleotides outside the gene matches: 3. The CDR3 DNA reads TGCGCCAGCAGCGAGCGGGGGGGGAGCACAGATACGCAGTATTTT. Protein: CASSERGGSTDTQYF.

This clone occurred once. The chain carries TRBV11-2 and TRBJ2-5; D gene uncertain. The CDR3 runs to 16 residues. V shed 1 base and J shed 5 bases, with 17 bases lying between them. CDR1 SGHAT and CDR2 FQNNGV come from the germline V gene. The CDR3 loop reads CASSLVPGSLGETQYF. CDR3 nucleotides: TGTGCCAGCAGCTTAGTACCGGGCAGCCTTGGGGAGACCCAGTACTTC.

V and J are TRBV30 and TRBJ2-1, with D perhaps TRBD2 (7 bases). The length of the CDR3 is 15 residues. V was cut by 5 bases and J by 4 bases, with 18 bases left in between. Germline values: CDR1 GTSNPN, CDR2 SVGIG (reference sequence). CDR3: CAWAGAFRSYNEQFF. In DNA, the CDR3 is TGTGCCTGGGCGGGGGCGTTCCGATCTTACAATGAGCAGTTCTTC.

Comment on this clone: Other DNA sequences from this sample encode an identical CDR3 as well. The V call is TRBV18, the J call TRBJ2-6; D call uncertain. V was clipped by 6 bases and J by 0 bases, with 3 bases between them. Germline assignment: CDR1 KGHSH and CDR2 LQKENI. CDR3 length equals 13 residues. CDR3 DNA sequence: TGTGCCAGCTCCTACTCTGGGGCCAACGTCCTGACTTTC. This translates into CASSYSGANVLTF.

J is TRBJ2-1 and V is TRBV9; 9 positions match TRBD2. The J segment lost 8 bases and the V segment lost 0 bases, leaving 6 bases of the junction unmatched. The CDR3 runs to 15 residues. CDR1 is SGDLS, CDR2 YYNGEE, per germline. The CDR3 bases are TGTGCCAGCAGCGTAGACGCGGGAGGGCCGGATGAGCAGTTCTTC. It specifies CASSVDAGGPDEQFF.

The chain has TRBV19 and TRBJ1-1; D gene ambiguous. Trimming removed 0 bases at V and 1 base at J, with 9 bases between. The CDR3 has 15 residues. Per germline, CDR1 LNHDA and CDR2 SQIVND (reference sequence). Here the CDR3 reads CASSIDRGRNTEAFF. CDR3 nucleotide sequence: TGTGCCAGTAGTATAGATCGAGGGAGGAACACTGAAGCTTTCTTT.

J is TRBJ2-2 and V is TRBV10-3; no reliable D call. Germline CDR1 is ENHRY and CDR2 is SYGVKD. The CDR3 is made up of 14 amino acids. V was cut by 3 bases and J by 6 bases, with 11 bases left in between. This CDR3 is CAISDPTGAGELFF. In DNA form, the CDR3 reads TGTGCCATCAGTGACCCTACCGGAGCCGGGGAGCTGTTTTTT.

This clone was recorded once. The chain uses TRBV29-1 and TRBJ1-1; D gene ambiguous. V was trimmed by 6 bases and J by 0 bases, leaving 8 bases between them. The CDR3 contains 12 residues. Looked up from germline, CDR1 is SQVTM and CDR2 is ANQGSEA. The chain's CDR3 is CSVGRLNTEAFF. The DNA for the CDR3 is TGCAGCGTGGGCAGGCTGAACACTGAAGCTTTCTTT.

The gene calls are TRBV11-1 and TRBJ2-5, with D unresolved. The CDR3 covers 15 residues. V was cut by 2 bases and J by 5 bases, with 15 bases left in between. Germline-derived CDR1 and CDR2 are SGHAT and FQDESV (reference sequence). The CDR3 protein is CASSLLWDQAETQYF. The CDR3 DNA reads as TGTGCCAGCAGCTTACTGTGGGATCAAGCGGAGACCCAGTACTTC.